The TCR beta chain under discussion was sequenced for a study of CD8 T cells in ankylosing spondylitis. Concerning this clonotype: The antigen remains unidentified.

Study-wide results and caveats: Seemingly distinctive of ankylosing spondylitis blood was a TCR beta motif formed by eight highly homologous variants.

A single record per CDR3 protein comes from TCRdb applying MiXCR to the 5' RACE reads. The data hold more than 100,000 distinct CDR3 sequences, with roughly 18% observed a single time. This CDR3 contains 12 residues. From germline, CDR1 is MNHEY and CDR2 SMNVEV (reference sequence). After removal of 4 bases from V and 14 bases from J, the junction contained 4 bases not matched to a gene. This TCR was recovered from a male donor with ankylosing spondylitis. The sequenced material came from blood, either unsorted or a sorted T cell fraction (not recorded which). This chain joins TRBV27 and TRBJ2-1, with 11 bases fitting TRBD1. CDR3 coding DNA: TGTGCCAGCAGTTACGGACAGGGGGCTGAGTTCTTC. Residues: CASSYGQGAEFF.